This T cell receptor (beta chain) was observed in a study of response to subunit inactivated influenza vaccine. TCRdb re-called the RT-PCR reads through MiXCR, storing one row per CDR3 protein. The table has about 700,000 distinct CDR3 sequences, around 13% seen once. Germline V gene lookup returns CDR1 LNHNV and CDR2 YYDKDF (reference sequence). This CDR3 is built from 17 residues. Trimming cost V 5 bases and J 0 bases, with 17 bases left between them. This clonotype was detected ten times or more. The starting material was PBMCs from blood, obtained about 14 days before vaccination. This chain connects TRBV15 to TRBJ2-4; TRBD2 is a possible D gene (6 bases). The TCR was taken from a man aged 50 to 60 who received an inactivated influenza vaccine. Here the CDR3 DNA reads TGTGCCACCAGCCCCCCCGGGGGAATTTTAGCCAAAAACATTCAGTACTTC. Translated: CATSPPGGILAKNIQYF.